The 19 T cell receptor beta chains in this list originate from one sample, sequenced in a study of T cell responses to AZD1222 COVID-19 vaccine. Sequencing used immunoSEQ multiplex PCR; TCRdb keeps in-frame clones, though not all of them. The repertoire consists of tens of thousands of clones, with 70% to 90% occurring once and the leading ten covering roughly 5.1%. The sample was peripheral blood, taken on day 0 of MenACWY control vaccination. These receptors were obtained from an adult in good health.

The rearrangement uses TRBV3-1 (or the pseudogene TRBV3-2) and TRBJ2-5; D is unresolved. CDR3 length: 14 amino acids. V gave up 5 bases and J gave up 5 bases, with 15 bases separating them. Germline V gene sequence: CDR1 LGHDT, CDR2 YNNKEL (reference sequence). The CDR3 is CASSEAVGGETQYF. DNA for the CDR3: TGTGCCAGCAGCGAAGCTGTGGGTGGGGAGACCCAGTACTTC.

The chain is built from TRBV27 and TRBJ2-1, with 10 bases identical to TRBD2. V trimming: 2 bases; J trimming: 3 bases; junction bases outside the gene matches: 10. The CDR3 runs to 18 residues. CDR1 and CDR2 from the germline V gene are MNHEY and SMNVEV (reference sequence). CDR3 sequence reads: CASSLGISGGPDYNEQFF. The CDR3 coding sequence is TGTGCCAGCAGTTTAGGAATTAGCGGGGGGCCTGACTACAATGAGCAGTTCTTC.

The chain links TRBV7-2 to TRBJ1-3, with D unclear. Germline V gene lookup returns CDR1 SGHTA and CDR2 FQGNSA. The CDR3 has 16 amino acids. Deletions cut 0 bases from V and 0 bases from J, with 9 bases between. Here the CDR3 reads CASSLAVPSSGNTIYF. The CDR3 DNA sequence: TGTGCCAGCAGCTTAGCAGTCCCTAGCTCTGGAAACACCATATATTTT.

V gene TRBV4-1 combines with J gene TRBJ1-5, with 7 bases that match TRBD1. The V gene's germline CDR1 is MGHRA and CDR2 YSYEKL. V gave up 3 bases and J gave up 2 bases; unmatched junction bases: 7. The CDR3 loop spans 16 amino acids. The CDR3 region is CASSQDQGGGNQPQHF. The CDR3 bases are TGCGCCAGCAGCCAGGATCAGGGGGGGGGCAATCAGCCCCAGCATTTT.

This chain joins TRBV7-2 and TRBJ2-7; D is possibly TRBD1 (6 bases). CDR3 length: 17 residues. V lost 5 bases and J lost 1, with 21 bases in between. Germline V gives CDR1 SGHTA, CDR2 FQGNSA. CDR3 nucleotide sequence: TGTGCCAGCAGCCCCACCGGACAGCAAGGGCTATCCTACGAGCAGTACTTC. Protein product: CASSPTGQQGLSYEQYF.

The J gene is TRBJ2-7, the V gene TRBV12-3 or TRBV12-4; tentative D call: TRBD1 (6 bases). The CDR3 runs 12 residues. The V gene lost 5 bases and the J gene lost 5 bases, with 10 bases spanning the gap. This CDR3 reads CASSHGTNEQYF. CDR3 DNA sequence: TGTGCCAGCAGTCACGGGACAAACGAGCAGTACTTC.

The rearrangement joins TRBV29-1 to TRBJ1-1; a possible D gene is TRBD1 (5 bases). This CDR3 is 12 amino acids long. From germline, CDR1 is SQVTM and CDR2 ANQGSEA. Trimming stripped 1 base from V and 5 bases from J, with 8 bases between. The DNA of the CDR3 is TGCAGCGTTGAAGGGGGGGGGACTGAAGCTTTCTTT. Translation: CSVEGGGTEAFF.

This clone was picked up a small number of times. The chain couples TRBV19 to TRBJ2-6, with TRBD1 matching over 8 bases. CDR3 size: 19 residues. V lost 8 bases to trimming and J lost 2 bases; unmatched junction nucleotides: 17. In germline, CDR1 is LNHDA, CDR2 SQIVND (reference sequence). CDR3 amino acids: CASWRGRAGGPPGANVLTF. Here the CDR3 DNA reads TGTGCCAGTTGGAGGGGCCGGGCAGGGGGCCCCCCTGGGGCCAACGTCCTGACTTTC.

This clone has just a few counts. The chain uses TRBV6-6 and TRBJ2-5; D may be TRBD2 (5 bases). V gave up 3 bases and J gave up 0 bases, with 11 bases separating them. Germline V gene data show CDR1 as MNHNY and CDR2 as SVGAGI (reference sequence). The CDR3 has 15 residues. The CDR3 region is CASSYGLTDQETQYF. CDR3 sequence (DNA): TGTGCCAGCAGTTATGGACTGACGGACCAAGAGACCCAGTACTTC.

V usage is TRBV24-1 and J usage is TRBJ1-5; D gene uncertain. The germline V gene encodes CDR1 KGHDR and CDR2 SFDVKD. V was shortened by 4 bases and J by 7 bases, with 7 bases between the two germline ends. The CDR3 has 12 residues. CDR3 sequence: CATSELGQPQHF. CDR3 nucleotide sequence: TGTGCCACCAGTGAATTAGGCCAGCCCCAGCATTTT.

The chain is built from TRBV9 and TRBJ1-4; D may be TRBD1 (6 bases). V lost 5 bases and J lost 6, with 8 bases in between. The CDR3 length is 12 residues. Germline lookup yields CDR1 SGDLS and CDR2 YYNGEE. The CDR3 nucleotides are TGTGCCAGCAGGGGGGCGGATGAAAAACTGTTTTTT. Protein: CASRGADEKLFF.

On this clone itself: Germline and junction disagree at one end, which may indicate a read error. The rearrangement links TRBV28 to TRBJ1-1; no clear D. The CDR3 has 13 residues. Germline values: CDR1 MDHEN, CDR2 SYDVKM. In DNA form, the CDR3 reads TGTGCCAGCAGTTTCGCGGGGAACGCTGAAGCTTTCTTT. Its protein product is CASSFAGNAEAFF.

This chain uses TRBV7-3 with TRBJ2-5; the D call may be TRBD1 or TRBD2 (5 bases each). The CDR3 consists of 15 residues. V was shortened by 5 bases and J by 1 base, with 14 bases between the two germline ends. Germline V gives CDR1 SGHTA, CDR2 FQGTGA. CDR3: CASSPTGTFQETQYF. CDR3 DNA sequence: TGTGCCAGCAGCCCCACCGGGACCTTCCAAGAGACCCAGTACTTC.

This chain's CDR3 is CASSLAETQYF. Written as DNA, the CDR3 is TGTGCCAGCAGCTTGGCGGAGACCCAGTACTTC. The V and J genes are TRBV5-8 and TRBJ2-5, with D hard to call. This CDR3 is 11 amino acids long. Germline V lookup: CDR1 SGHTS, CDR2 YDEGEE. Trimming removed 0 bases from V and 5 bases from J, with 2 bases in between.

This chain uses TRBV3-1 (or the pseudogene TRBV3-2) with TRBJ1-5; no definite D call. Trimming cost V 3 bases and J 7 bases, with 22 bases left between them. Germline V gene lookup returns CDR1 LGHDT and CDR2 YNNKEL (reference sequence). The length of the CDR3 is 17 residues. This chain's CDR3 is CASSQISAETLGQPQHF. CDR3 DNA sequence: TGTGCCAGCAGCCAGATTTCCGCGGAGACCCTTGGACAGCCCCAGCATTTT.

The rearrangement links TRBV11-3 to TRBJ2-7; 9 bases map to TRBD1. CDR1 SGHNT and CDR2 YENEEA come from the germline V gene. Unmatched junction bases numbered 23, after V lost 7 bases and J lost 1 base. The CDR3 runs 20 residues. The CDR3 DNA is TGTGCCAGCACCCCCCGAGGGGACAGGGCAGAAATATGGGCATCCTACGAGCAGTACTTC. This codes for CASTPRGDRAEIWASYEQYF.

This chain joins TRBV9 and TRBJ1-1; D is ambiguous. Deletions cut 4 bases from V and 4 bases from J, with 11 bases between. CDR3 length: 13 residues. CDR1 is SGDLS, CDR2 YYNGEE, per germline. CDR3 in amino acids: CASSPQLFTEAFF. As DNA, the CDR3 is TGTGCCAGCAGCCCCCAGTTATTCACTGAAGCTTTCTTT.

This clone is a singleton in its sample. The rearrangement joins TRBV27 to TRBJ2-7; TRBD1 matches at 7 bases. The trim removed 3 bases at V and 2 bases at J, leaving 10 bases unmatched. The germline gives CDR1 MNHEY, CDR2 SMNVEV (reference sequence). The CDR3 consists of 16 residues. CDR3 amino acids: CASSFRRGQSTYEQYF. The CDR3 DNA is TGTGCCAGCAGTTTCCGAAGGGGACAGTCTACCTACGAGCAGTACTTC.

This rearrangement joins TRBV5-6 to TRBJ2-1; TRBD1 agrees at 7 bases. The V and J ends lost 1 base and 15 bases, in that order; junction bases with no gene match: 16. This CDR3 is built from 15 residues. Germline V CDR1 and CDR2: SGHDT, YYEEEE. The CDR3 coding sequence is TGTGCCAGCAGCTTGAGTGCAGGGGGAGCCGCGACTGGGTTCTTC. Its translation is CASSLSAGGAATGFF.